The clone carrying this TCR beta chain was seen only once. Its antigen is still unknown. The germline V and J ends were trimmed by 0 bases and 4 bases, with 9 bases remaining between them. Germline-derived CDR1 and CDR2 are LNHDA and SQIVND (reference sequence). The CDR3 totals 15 residues. Sequencing was performed with immunoSEQ multiplex PCR; in TCRdb, only in-frame clones are kept and a portion is missing. Of over 70,000 clones in the sample, 86% were seen once. This sample is drawn from a study of cytotoxic CD8 clonotypes in ibrutinib-treated CLL. Broader study findings: Higher circulating CD8+ T-cell counts strongly accompanied higher baseline clonality, above age-matched healthy donors. Public clonotypes, found uncommonly, either contracted or stayed stable on treatment.

The chain carries TRBV19 and TRBJ2-2, with no clear D. The sequence was collected from a human donor with chronic lymphocytic leukemia. The sample here was PBMCs, taken before ibrutinib treatment. The CDR3 DNA follows: TGTGCCAGTAGTATAGATCCTCTATCCACCGGGGAGCTGTTTTTT. Amino acids: CASSIDPLSTGELFF.